This TCR beta chain was observed in a study of T cells in pancreatic ductal adenocarcinoma. The selected patients with pancreatic ductal adenocarcinoma had surgery but no neoadjuvant therapy. Generated by immunoSEQ multiplex PCR, the TCRdb table keeps only in-frame clones and is missing some. Here the sample spans about 29,000 clones, more than 90% being singletons. The source is a human donor with pancreatic ductal adenocarcinoma. The sequenced sample consisted of PBMCs.

CDR3 nucleotide sequence: TGTGCCAGCCGACTAGCGGGAGTGGGTTTGTCGGAGACCCAGTACTTC. It yields the protein CASRLAGVGLSETQYF. This chain links TRBV7-2 with TRBJ2-5; 12 nucleotides line up with TRBD2. The ends lost 8 bases at V and 5 bases at J; junction bases unmatched: 12. The CDR3 sequence is 16 residues long. Germline V gene lookup returns CDR1 SGHTA and CDR2 FQGNSA.